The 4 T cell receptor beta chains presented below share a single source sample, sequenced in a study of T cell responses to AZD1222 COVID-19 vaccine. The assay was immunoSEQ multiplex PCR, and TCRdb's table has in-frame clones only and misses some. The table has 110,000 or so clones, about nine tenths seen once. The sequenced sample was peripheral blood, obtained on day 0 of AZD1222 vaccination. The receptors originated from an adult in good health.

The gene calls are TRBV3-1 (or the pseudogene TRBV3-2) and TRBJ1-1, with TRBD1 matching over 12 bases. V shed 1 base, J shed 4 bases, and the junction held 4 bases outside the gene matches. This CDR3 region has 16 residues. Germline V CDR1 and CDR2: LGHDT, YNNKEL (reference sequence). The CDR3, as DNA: TGTGCCAGCAGCCAAGGAACGGGACAGGGGGCCACTGAAGCTTTCTTT. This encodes CASSQGTGQGATEAFF.

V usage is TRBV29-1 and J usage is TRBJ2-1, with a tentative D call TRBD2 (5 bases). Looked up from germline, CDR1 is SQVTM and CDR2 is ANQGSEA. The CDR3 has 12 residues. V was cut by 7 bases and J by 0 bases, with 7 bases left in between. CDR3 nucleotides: TGCAGCGCGGGAAACTCCTACAATGAGCAGTTCTTC. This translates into CSAGNSYNEQFF.

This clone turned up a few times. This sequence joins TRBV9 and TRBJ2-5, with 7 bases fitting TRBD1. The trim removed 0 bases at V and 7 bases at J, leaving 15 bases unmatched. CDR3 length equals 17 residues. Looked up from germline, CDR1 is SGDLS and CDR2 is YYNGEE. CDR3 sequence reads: CASSVAGPGTAQVTQYF. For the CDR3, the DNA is TGTGCCAGCAGCGTAGCGGGACCTGGGACAGCCCAGGTGACCCAGTACTTC.

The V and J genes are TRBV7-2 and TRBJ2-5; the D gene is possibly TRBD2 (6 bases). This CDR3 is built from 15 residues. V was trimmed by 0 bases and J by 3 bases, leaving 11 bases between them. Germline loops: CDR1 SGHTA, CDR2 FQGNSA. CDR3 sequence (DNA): TGTGCCAGCAGCTTAGCGTCCTCGGGGGAAGAGACCCAGTACTTC. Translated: CASSLASSGEETQYF.